The 21 T cell receptor beta chains in this list originate from one sample, sequenced in a study of T cells after yellow fever vaccination. TCRdb redid the calling of the 5' RACE reads with MiXCR, one entry per CDR3 protein. This sample carries hundreds of thousands of distinct CDR3 sequences, 3% to 4.5% of them seen once, and the ten largest clones take about a quarter. The sample was PBMCs, taken on the day of the yellow fever booster vaccination. The origin of the receptors is a man between 18 and 29 years old who received the YFV17D yellow fever vaccine.

This clonotype was detected many times. This sequence joins TRBV7-2 and TRBJ2-6; unclear D gene. V lost 5 bases and J 4 bases, leaving 15 bases between the germline ends. Germline V gene lookup returns CDR1 SGHTA and CDR2 FQGNSA. The CDR3 is made up of 16 amino acids. The DNA of the CDR3 is TGTGCCAGCAGCCCTCGGCCGTTCGGGGGGGCCAACGTCCTGACTTTC. Amino acid sequence: CASSPRPFGGANVLTF.

This chain links TRBV24-1 with TRBJ1-5; D possibly corresponds to TRBD1 (5 bases). This CDR3 has 18 amino acids. The germline V gene has CDR1 KGHDR and CDR2 SFDVKD. V lost 3 bases and J 4 bases, leaving 21 bases between the germline ends. CDR3: CATSDHRGSRTINQPQHF. For the CDR3, the DNA is TGTGCCACCAGTGATCACCGGGGCTCCAGGACGATAAATCAGCCCCAGCATTTT.

This clonotype has more than one count but fewer than ten. The chain has TRBV29-1 and TRBJ1-2; no definite D call. This CDR3 spans 15 amino acids. The germline CDR1 and CDR2 sequences are SQVTM and ANQGSEA. Trimming took off 5 bases at V and 0 bases at J, with 16 bases between the two ends. CDR3 region: CSVPLTYKTNYGYTF. The CDR3 nucleotides are TGCAGCGTTCCGCTGACTTACAAAACTAACTATGGCTACACCTTC.

The rearrangement uses TRBV12-3 or TRBV12-4 and TRBJ2-3; either TRBD1 or TRBD2 may supply D (5 bases each). This CDR3 has 12 residues. Trimming cost V 8 bases and J 8 bases, with 14 bases left between them. The CDR3 spells CASARGVVTQYF. The CDR3 bases are TGTGCCAGCGCGAGGGGAGTCGTTACGCAGTATTTT.

This clonotype was seen repeatedly, ten times or more. V is TRBV5-1 and J is TRBJ2-6, with D possibly being TRBD1 (6 bases). Trimming removed 3 bases at V and 2 bases at J, with 18 bases between. CDR1 and CDR2 (germline): SGHRS, YFSETQ. The CDR3 is made up of 18 amino acids. CDR3 protein: CASSSVSLGAAGANVLTF. CDR3 coding DNA: TGCGCCAGCAGCTCAGTGTCCCTGGGGGCGGCTGGGGCCAACGTCCTGACTTTC.

This chain connects TRBV10-3 to TRBJ2-7; possible D gene TRBD2, 6 bases. Germline V gene sequence: CDR1 ENHRY, CDR2 SYGVKD. The CDR3 contains 14 residues. This chain's CDR3 is CAIRESGSSYEQYV. The CDR3, as DNA: TGTGCCATCAGGGAGTCCGGGAGCTCCTACGAGCAGTACGTC.

This clonotype was counted ten times or more. The V and J genes are TRBV5-1 and TRBJ1-1; D may be TRBD1 (6 bases). Germline V gene sequence: CDR1 SGHRS, CDR2 YFSETQ. V was clipped by 2 bases and J by 5 bases, with 10 bases between them. The CDR3 is made up of 13 amino acids. CDR3: CASSFRGGTEAFF. The CDR3 bases are TGCGCCAGCAGCTTCAGGGGAGGGACTGAAGCTTTCTTT.

The chain combines TRBV5-4 with TRBJ2-5, with 9 bases that match TRBD2. The CDR3 length is 19 residues. CDR1 is SGHNT, CDR2 YYREEE, per germline (reference sequence). V dropped 4 bases and J dropped 3; count of bases not matched to a gene: 19. The CDR3 DNA is TGTGCCAGCAGCCCTGAGGGGCTAGCGGGGTATGGTACCAAAGAGACCCAGTACTTC. It yields the protein CASSPEGLAGYGTKETQYF. The whole variable domain, remainder taken from reference TRBV5-4 and TRBJ2-5, is ETGVTQSPTHLIKTRGQQVTLRCSSQSGHNTVSWYQQALGQGPQFIFQYYREEENGRGNFPPRFSGLQFPNYSSELNVNALELDDSALYLCASSPEGLAGYGTKETQYFGPGTRLLVL.

This clonotype was counted ten times or more. The chain couples TRBV5-1 to TRBJ2-2, with 12 nucleotides matching TRBD2. Trimming at V came to 4 bases and at J to 3 bases, leaving 4 bases not matched to a gene. The CDR3 length is 16 residues. In germline, CDR1 is SGHRS, CDR2 YFSETQ. The CDR3 is CASSPRLAGDTGELFF. Here the CDR3 DNA reads TGCGCCAGCAGCCCCAGACTAGCGGGGGACACCGGGGAGCTGTTTTTT. The complete variable domain, with remaining parts taken from reference TRBV5-1 and TRBJ2-2, reads KAGVTQTPRYLIKTRGQQVTLSCSPISGHRSVSWYQQTPGQGLQFLFEYFSETQRNKGNFPGRFSGRQFSNSRSEMNVSTLELGDSALYLCASSPRLAGDTGELFFGEGSRLTVL.

This clonotype has a count of ten or more. The genes are TRBV6-2 or TRBV6-3 and TRBJ2-3; 8 bases are shared with TRBD2. The germline V gene has CDR1 MNHEY and CDR2 SVGEGT. CDR3 size: 12 residues. After removal of 4 bases from V and 10 bases from J, the junction contained 4 bases not matched to a gene. CDR3 sequence reads: CASSSSGGPQYF. The CDR3 coding sequence is TGTGCCAGCAGTTCCAGCGGGGGCCCGCAGTATTTT.

The chain links TRBV30 to TRBJ1-1, with D possibly TRBD1 on 6 matching bases. V was shortened by 7 bases and J by 4 bases, with 16 bases between the two germline ends. The CDR3 consists of 13 residues. Germline loops: CDR1 GTSNPN, CDR2 SVGIG (reference sequence). The CDR3 DNA is TGTGCCTACTCACAGGGACATCGCACTGAAGCTTTCTTT. Its translation is CAYSQGHRTEAFF.

This clonotype has a handful of counts. V usage is TRBV20-1 and J usage is TRBJ1-2; the match to TRBD1 covers 9 bases. From germline, CDR1 is DFQATT and CDR2 SNEGSKA (reference sequence). The CDR3 is 15 residues long. V shed 5 bases and J 4 bases; nucleotides not matched to a gene: 11. This CDR3 reads CSAPEASQGAYGYTF. The CDR3 region has the DNA TGCAGTGCTCCCGAGGCCTCACAGGGGGCCTATGGCTACACCTTC.

This clonotype has ten or more counts. This sequence joins TRBV3-1 and TRBJ2-2, with D possibly matching TRBD2 (6 bases). The V gene's germline CDR1 is LGHDT and CDR2 YNNKEL (reference sequence). This CDR3 has 15 amino acids. V gave up 2 bases and J gave up 9 bases, with 16 bases separating them. Here the CDR3 DNA reads TGTGCCAGCAGCCAACCCCGGTGGGGGGACCGGGAGCTGTTTTTT. It translates to CASSQPRWGDRELFF.

This clonotype has a count of ten or more. V usage is TRBV25-1 and J usage is TRBJ2-3, with D tentatively TRBD2 (6 bases). CDR3 length: 14 amino acids. Between the trimmed V and J ends, which lost 5 bases and 2 bases, there was a span of 11 bases. Germline lookup yields CDR1 MGHDK and CDR2 SYGVNS. CDR3 sequence (DNA): TGTGCCAGCAGTTTAGCGGACTACACAGATACGCAGTATTTT. Translation gives CASSLADYTDTQYF.

There are many counts of this clonotype. The chain recombines TRBV5-1 with TRBJ1-3, with D possibly TRBD1 on 5 matching bases. The germline CDR1 and CDR2 sequences are SGHRS and YFSETQ. The ends were cut back, 3 bases at V and 0 bases at J, with 13 bases in the middle. The CDR3 is 16 amino acids. DNA for the CDR3: TGCGCCAGCAGCTCCGGGACGGGGAGCTCTGGAAACACCATATATTTT. Its translation is CASSSGTGSSGNTIYF.

This clonotype has ten or more counts. The chain employs TRBV20-1 and TRBJ2-3; D might be TRBD2 (7 bases). The CDR3 runs to 14 residues. The V end lost 6 bases, the J end lost 7 bases, and 20 bases lay between the germline ends. CDR1 is DFQATT, CDR2 SNEGSKA, per germline (reference sequence). The DNA for the CDR3 is TGCAGTGCGCGTGGGGGGGGCGCGGGTTATACGCAGTATTTT. It specifies CSARGGGAGYTQYF.

V and J are TRBV7-3 and TRBJ1-6; no definite D call. Trimming stripped 5 bases from V and 7 bases from J, with 9 bases between. CDR3 length: 13 amino acids. The germline gives CDR1 SGHTA, CDR2 FQGTGA. The DNA for the CDR3 is TGTGCCAGCAGCCCCGGGTTCAATTCACCCCTCCACTTT. Translated, it gives CASSPGFNSPLHF.

This clonotype was counted a few times. V gene TRBV12-3 or TRBV12-4 combines with J gene TRBJ2-2; D may be TRBD1 (6 bases). The V end lost 4 bases, the J end lost 6 bases, and 15 bases lay between the germline ends. This CDR3 has 15 residues. The CDR3 DNA reads TGTGCCAGCAGTTACGTTTTGGGGGCCGCCGGGGAGCTGTTTTTT. It encodes CASSYVLGAAGELFF.

This chain uses TRBV2 with TRBJ1-2, with TRBD1 matching 7 bases. Trimming removed 6 bases from V and 5 bases from J; junction bases left unmatched: 6. CDR3 length equals 13 residues. The germline V gene has CDR1 SNHLY and CDR2 FYNNEI. CDR3: CASSATGVYGYTF. For the CDR3, the DNA is TGTGCCAGCAGCGCCACAGGGGTTTATGGCTACACCTTC.

This chain links TRBV6-5 with TRBJ1-1; unclear D gene. The CDR3 sequence is 13 residues long. CDR1 is MNHEY, CDR2 SVGAGI, per germline. The V end was cut by 7 bases, the J end by 1 base, with 10 bases between. The chain's CDR3 is CASTLTPNTEAFF. The CDR3 DNA follows: TGTGCCAGCACTTTGACCCCGAACACTGAAGCTTTCTTT.

This clonotype was detected only a few times. The V and J genes are TRBV24-1 and TRBJ1-2, with D possibly TRBD1 on 5 matching bases. The germline V gene encodes CDR1 KGHDR and CDR2 SFDVKD. The CDR3 is 15 residues long. Deletions cut 5 bases from V and 1 base from J, with 13 bases between. In DNA form, the CDR3 reads TGTGCCACCAGTGGTTCCAGCGGGGGTAACTATGGCTACACCTTC. It is translated as CATSGSSGGNYGYTF.